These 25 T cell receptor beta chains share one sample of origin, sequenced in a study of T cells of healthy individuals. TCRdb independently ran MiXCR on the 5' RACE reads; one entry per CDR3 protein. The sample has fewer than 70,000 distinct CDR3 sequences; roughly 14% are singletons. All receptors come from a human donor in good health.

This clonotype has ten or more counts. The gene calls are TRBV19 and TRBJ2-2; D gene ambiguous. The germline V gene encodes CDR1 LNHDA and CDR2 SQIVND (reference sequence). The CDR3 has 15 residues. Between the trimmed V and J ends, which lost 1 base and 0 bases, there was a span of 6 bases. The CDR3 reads CASSIGGANTGELFF. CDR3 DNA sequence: TGTGCCAGTAGTATAGGTGGAGCGAACACCGGGGAGCTGTTTTTT.

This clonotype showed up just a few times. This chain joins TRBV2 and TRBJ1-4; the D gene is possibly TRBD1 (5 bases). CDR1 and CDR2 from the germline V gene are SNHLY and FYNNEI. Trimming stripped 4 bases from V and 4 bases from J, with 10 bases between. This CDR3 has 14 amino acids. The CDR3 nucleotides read TGTGCCAGCAGTGGTGACGGGGGTAATGAAAAACTGTTTTTT. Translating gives CASSGDGGNEKLFF.

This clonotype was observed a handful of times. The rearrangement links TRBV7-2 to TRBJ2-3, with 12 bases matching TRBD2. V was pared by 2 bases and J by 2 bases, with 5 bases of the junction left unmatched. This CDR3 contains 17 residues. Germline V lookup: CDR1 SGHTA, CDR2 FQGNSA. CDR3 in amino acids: CASSLQTSGGSTDTQYF. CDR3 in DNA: TGTGCCAGCAGCTTACAAACTAGCGGGGGGTCCACAGATACGCAGTATTTT.

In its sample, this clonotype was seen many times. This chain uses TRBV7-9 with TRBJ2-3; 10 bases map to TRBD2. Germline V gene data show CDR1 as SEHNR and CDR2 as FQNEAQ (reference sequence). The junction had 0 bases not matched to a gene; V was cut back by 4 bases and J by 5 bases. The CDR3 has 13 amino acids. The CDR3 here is CASSWTSGDTQYF. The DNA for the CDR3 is TGTGCCAGCAGCTGGACTAGCGGAGATACGCAGTATTTT.

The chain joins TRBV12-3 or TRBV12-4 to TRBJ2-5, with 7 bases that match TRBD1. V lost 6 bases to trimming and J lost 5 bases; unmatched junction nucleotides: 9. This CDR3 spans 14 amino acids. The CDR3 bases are TGTGCCAGCAGACTGGGACAGTCGAGGGAGACCCAGTACTTC. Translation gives CASRLGQSRETQYF.

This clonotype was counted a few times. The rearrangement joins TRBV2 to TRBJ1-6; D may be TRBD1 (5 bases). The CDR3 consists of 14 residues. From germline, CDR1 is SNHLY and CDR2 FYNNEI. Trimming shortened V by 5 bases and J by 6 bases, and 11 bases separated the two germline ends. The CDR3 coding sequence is TGTGCCAGCAGTAACACAGGCTCTAATTCACCCCTCCACTTT. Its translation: CASSNTGSNSPLHF.

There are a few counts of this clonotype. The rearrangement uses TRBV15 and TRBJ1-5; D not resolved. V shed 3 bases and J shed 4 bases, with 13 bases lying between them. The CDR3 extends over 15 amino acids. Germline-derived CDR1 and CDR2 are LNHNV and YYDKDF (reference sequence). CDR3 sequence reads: CATSSEARVNQPQHF. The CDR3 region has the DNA TGTGCCACCAGCAGTGAAGCACGGGTTAATCAGCCCCAGCATTTT.

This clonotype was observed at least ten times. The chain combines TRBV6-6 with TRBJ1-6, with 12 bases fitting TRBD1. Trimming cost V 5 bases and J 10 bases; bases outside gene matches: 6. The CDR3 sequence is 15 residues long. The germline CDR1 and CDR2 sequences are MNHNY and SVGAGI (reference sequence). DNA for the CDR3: TGTGCCAGCAGTGGGGACAGGGGGCCGGGCTCACCCCTCCACTTT. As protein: CASSGDRGPGSPLHF.

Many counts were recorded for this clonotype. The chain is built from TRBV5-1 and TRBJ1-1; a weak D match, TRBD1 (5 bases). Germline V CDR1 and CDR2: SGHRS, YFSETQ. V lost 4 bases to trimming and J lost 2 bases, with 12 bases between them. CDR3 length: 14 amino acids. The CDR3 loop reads CASSRDPENTEAFF. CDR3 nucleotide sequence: TGCGCCAGCAGCCGGGACCCCGAAAACACTGAAGCTTTCTTT.

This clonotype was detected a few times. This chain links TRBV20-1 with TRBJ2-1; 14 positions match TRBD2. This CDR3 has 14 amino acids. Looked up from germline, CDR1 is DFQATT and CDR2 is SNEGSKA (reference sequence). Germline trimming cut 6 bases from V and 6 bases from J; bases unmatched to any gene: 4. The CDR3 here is CSAEGLAGVNEQFF. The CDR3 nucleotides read TGCAGTGCAGAGGGACTAGCGGGAGTCAATGAGCAGTTCTTC.

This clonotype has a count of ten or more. CDR3 nucleotides: TGCAGCGTTGCAACTAGCGTTTCCTACGAGCAGTACTTC. Residues: CSVATSVSYEQYF. The rearrangement links TRBV29-1 to TRBJ2-7; 7 positions agree with TRBD2. The CDR3 has 13 residues. Germline assignment: CDR1 SQVTM and CDR2 ANQGSEA. V dropped 4 bases and J dropped 1; count of bases not matched to a gene: 4.

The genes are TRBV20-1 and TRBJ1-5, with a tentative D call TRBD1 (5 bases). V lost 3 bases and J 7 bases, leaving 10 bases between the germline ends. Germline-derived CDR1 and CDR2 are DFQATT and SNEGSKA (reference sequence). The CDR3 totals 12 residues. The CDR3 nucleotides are TGCAGTGCTAGTAAGGGGCGGCAGCCCCAGCATTTT. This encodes CSASKGRQPQHF.

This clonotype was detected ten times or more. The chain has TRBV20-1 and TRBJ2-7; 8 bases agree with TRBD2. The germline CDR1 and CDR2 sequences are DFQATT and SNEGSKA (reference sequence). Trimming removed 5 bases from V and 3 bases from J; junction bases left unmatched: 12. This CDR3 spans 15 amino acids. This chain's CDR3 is CSAANERERVYEQYF. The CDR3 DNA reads TGCAGTGCTGCTAACGAGCGGGAGAGGGTCTACGAGCAGTACTTC.

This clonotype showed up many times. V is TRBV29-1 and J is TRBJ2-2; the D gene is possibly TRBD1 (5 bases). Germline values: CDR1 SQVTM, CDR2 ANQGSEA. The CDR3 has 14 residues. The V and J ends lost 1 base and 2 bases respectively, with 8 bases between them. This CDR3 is CSVEGRDNTGELFF. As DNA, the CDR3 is TGCAGCGTTGAAGGCAGGGATAACACCGGGGAGCTGTTTTTT.

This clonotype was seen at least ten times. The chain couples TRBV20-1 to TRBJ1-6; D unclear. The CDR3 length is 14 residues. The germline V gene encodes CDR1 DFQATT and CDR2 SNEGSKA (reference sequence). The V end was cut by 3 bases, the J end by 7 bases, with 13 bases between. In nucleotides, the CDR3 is TGCAGTGCTAGTCGTGGGAAGGTGAATTCACCCCTCCACTTT. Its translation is CSASRGKVNSPLHF.

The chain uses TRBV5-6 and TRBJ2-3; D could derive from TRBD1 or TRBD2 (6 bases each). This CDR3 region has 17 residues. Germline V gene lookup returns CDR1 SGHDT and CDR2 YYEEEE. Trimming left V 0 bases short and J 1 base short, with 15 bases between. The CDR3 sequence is CASSLGPGGEGTDTQYF. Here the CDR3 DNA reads TGTGCCAGCAGCTTGGGTCCCGGGGGCGAGGGCACAGATACGCAGTATTTT.

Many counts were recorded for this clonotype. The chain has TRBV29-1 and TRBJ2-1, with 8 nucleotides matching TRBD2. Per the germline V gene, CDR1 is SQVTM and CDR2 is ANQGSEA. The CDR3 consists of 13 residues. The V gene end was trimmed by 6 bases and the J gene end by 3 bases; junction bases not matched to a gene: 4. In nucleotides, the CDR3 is TGCAGCGTGCTTAGCGGGAACTACAATGAGCAGTTCTTC. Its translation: CSVLSGNYNEQFF.

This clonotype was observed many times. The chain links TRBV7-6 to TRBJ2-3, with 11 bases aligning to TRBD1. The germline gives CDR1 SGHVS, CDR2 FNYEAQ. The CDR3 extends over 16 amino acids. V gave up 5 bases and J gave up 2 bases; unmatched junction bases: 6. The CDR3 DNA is TGTGCCAGCAGCACGAAGGGACAGGGGGTCACAGATACGCAGTATTTT. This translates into CASSTKGQGVTDTQYF.

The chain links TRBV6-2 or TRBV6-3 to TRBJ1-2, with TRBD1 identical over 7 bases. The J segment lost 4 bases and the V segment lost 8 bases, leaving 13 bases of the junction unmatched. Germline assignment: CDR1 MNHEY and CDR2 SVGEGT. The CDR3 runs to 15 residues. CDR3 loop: CASCCAEGAVYGYTF. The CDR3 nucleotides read TGTGCCAGCTGCTGTGCGGAGGGGGCGGTCTATGGCTACACCTTC.

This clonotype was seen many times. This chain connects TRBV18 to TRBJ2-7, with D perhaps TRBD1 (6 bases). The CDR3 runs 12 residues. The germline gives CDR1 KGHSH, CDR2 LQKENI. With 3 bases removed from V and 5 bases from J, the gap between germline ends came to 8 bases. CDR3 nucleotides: TGTGCCAGCTCACCCCGGGACAACGAGCAGTACTTC. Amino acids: CASSPRDNEQYF.

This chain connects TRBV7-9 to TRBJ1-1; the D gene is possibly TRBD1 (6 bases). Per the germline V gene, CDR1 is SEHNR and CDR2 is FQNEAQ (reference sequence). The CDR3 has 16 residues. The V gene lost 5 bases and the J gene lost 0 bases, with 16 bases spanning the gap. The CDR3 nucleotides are TGTGCCAGCAGCCCAACAGGGCAGGCCATGAACACTGAAGCTTTCTTT. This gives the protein CASSPTGQAMNTEAFF. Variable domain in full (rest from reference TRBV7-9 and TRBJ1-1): DTGVSQNPRHKITKRGQNVTFRCDPISEHNRLYWYRQTLGQGPEFLTYFQNEAQLEKSRLLSDRFSAERPKGSFSTLEIQRTEQGDSAMYLCASSPTGQAMNTEAFFGQGTRLTVV.

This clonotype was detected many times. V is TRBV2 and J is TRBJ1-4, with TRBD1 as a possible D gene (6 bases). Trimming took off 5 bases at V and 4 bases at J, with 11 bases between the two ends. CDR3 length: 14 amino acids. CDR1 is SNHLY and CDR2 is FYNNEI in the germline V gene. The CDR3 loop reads CASSPQGGNEKLFF. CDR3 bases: TGTGCCAGCAGTCCACAGGGAGGTAATGAAAAACTGTTTTTT.

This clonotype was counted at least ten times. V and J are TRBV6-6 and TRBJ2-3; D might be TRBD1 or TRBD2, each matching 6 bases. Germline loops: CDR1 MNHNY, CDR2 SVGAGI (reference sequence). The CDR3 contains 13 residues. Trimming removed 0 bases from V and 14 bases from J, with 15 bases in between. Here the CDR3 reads CASSYSKEGGRYF. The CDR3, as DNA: TGTGCCAGCAGTTACTCTAAGGAGGGGGGCAGGTATTTT.

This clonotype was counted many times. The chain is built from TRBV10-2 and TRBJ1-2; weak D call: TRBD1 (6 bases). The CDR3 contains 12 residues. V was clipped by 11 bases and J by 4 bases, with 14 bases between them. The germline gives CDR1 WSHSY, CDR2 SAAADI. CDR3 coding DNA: TGCGCCTCTGAGGGGGATGGCTATGGCTACACCTTC. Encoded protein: CASEGDGYGYTF.

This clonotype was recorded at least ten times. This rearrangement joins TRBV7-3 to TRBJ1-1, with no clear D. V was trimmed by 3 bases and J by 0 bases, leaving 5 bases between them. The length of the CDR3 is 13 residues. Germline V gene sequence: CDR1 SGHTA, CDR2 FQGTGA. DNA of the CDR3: TGTGCCAGCAGCTTTGTAATGAACACTGAAGCTTTCTTT. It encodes CASSFVMNTEAFF.